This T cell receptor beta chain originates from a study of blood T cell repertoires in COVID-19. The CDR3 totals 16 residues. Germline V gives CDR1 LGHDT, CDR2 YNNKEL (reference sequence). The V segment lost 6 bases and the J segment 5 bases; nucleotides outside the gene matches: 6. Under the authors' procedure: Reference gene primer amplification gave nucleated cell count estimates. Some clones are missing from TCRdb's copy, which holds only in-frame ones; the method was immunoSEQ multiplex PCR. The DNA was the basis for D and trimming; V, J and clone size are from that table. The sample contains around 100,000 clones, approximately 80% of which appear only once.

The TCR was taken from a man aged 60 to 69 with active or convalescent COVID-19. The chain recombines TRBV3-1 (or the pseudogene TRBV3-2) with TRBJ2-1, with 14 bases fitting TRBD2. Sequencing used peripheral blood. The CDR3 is CASSRPGLAGDNEQFF. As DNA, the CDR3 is TGTGCCAGCAGTCGACCGGGACTAGCGGGAGACAATGAGCAGTTCTTC.